The 2 T cell receptor beta chains given below trace back to one sample, sequenced in a study of glioma-infiltrating T cells. Amplification of TCR alpha and beta CDR3 regions from RNA used iRepertoire nested multiplex PCR. One entry per CDR3 protein results from TCRdb running MiXCR on the multiplex PCR reads. This sample carries about 89,000 distinct CDR3 sequences, 23% of them seen once, and the ten largest clones take approximately 6.7%. Sequences were obtained from glioma tissue, nonneoplastic brain tissue, or PBMCs (not recorded which). The receptors were gathered from a human donor with low-grade glioma or glioblastoma, undergoing nonglioma brain surgery, or in good health (not recorded which).

There are many counts of this clonotype. The CDR3: CSAPSTGWATDEQFF. The DNA for the CDR3 is TGCAGTGCTCCCTCCACGGGCTGGGCGACCGATGAGCAGTTCTTC. The genes are TRBV20-1 and TRBJ2-1; D is uncertain. Between the trimmed V and J ends, which lost 5 bases and 8 bases, there was a span of 22 bases. CDR1 is DFQATT, CDR2 SNEGSKA, per germline (reference sequence). The CDR3 spans 15 residues.

In its sample, this clonotype was seen many times. The chain has TRBV28 and TRBJ2-3; perhaps TRBD2 as D (6 bases). V lost 7 bases and J lost 5, with 28 bases in between. The CDR3 runs to 18 residues. The germline V gene encodes CDR1 MDHEN and CDR2 SYDVKM. The CDR3 here is CASKTPRLRDSRGDTQYF. The CDR3 DNA follows: TGTGCCAGCAAAACACCGCGACTCCGGGACTCCAGAGGAGATACGCAGTATTTT.